A single sample gave rise to the 19 T cell receptor beta chains below, sequenced in a study of blood T cells in healthy people across ages. A J-beta primer mix and a sample-barcoded 5' primer were used in a second PCR of roughly 6 to 12 cycles. TCRdb reprocessed the 5' RACE reads via MiXCR and lists one record per CDR3 protein. The sample holds about 780,000 distinct CDR3 sequences, less than 60% seen once. The source material was blood. All receptors come from a man of 80 years or more in good health.

This chain uses TRBV29-1 with TRBJ2-5; 8 bases fit TRBD1. Near its end, the DNA agrees better with TRBJ2-7, so the J call may be wrong. This CDR3 region has 12 residues. Germline CDR1 SQVTM, CDR2 ANQGSEA. The CDR3 here is CSAPDRGNEQYF. The CDR3 DNA sequence: TGCAGCGCCCCAGACAGGGGCAACGAGCAGTACTTC.

This rearrangement joins TRBV11-2 to TRBJ2-7; TRBD2 agrees at 14 bases. The tail of the sequence fits TRBJ2-5 better, so the J call may be wrong. Germline V gene data show CDR1 as SGHAT and CDR2 as FQNNGV. This CDR3 region has 18 residues. This CDR3 reads CASSRRLAGGPEEETQYF. Written as DNA, the CDR3 is TGTGCCAGCAGCCGACGACTAGCGGGAGGGCCGGAGGAAGAGACCCAGTACTTC.

A remark on this clonotype: A read error is possible here, since a much larger clone lies one base away. Given the absence of the conserved phenylalanine or tryptophan at the CDR3 end, a read error is likely. J is TRBJ2-5 and V is TRBV5-1; tentative D call: TRBD2 (6 bases). The CDR3 totals 16 residues. V was shortened by 4 bases and J by 1 base, with 17 bases between the two germline ends. In germline, CDR1 is SGHRS, CDR2 YFSETQ. This chain's CDR3 is CASSPASDGSQETQYL. The CDR3 nucleotides read TGCGCCAGCAGCCCTGCTAGCGACGGCTCCCAAGAGACCCAGTACTTG.

The chain has TRBV7-8 and TRBJ2-1; D unclear. CDR3 length equals 15 residues. Between the trimmed V and J ends, which lost 5 bases and 2 bases, there was a span of 13 bases. Germline CDR1 and CDR2: SGHVS and FQNEAQ. The DNA for the CDR3 is TGTGCCAGCAGCAAAGCCCCGGATACCTACAATGAGCAGTTCTTC. This gives the protein CASSKAPDTYNEQFF.

The V and J genes are TRBV6-6 and TRBJ2-1; possible D gene TRBD1, 5 bases. From germline, CDR1 is MNHNY and CDR2 SVGAGI (reference sequence). Trimming left V 7 bases short and J 13 bases short, with 20 bases between. The CDR3 has 13 residues. CDR3 amino acids: CASTRDSKETQFF. DNA of the CDR3: TGTGCCAGCACCCGAGACAGTAAAGAGACCCAGTTCTTC.

Turning to this clonotype: Germline and junction disagree at one end, which may indicate a read error. J is TRBJ1-6 and V is TRBV20-1; D perhaps matches TRBD1 (5 bases). The CDR3 contains 13 residues. CDR1 and CDR2 (germline): DFQATT, SNEGSKA (reference sequence). The CDR3 coding sequence is TGCAGTGCTAGACGGGACGATAATTCATCCCTCCACTTT. This encodes CSARRDDNSSLHF.

This clonotype occurred a few times. CDR3: CASTNGLQETQYF. CDR3 nucleotides: TGTGCCAGCACTAACGGACTCCAAGAGACCCAGTACTTC. The chain uses TRBV2 and TRBJ2-5; a weak D match, TRBD2 (5 bases). The CDR3 is made up of 13 amino acids. Trimming took 7 bases from V and 1 from J, leaving 10 bases between them. CDR1 is SNHLY and CDR2 is FYNNEI in the germline V gene.

The rearrangement joins TRBV5-1 to TRBJ2-7; the match to TRBD1 covers 7 bases. CDR3 length: 15 residues. Germline CDR1 reads SGHRS; CDR2 reads YFSETQ. The J segment lost 7 bases and the V segment lost 1 base, leaving 11 bases of the junction unmatched. The CDR3 sequence: CASSLTGTAYNEQYF. The CDR3 nucleotides read TGCGCCAGCAGCTTGACCGGGACAGCCTACAATGAGCAGTACTTC.

The chain carries TRBV5-6 and TRBJ2-3, with TRBD2 as a possible D gene (5 bases). This CDR3 region has 15 residues. V lost 0 bases to trimming and J lost 2 bases, with 10 bases between them. Germline loops: CDR1 SGHDT, CDR2 YYEEEE. The DNA for the CDR3 is TGTGCCAGCAGCTTGGATCGAGCGGACACAGATACGCAGTATTTT. Translating gives CASSLDRADTDTQYF.

This clonotype showed up just a few times. The rearrangement links TRBV7-9 to TRBJ1-2; no definite D call. V shed 4 bases and J shed 4 bases, with 13 bases lying between them. The germline CDR1 and CDR2 sequences are SEHNR and FQNEAQ (reference sequence). The CDR3 consists of 14 residues. The CDR3 here is CASSSERGVYGYTF. CDR3 coding DNA: TGTGCCAGCAGCTCCGAACGGGGAGTCTATGGCTACACCTTC. Combining the CDR3 with reference TRBV7-9 and TRBJ1-2 gives the whole variable domain DTGVSQNPRHKITKRGQNVTFRCDPISEHNRLYWYRQTLGQGPEFLTYFQNEAQLEKSRLLSDRFSAERPKGSFSTLEIQRTEQGDSAMYLCASSSERGVYGYTFGSGTRLTVV.

The V call is TRBV7-9, the J call TRBJ2-5; possible D gene TRBD1, 6 bases. The germline gives CDR1 SEHNR, CDR2 FQNEAQ (reference sequence). The CDR3 covers 16 residues. V lost 1 base, J lost 2 bases, and 14 bases lay in between. The CDR3: CASSLGGQILQETQYF. The CDR3 region has the DNA TGTGCCAGCAGCTTAGGCGGACAGATTCTACAAGAGACCCAGTACTTC.

The table lists this clonotype with a count of one. It may be a read error: a sequence one base away is much more abundant. This likely comes from a read error, as the CDR3 has no conserved phenylalanine or tryptophan at its end. J is TRBJ2-3 and V is TRBV12-3 or TRBV12-4; the match to TRBD2 covers 8 bases. The CDR3 totals 14 residues. J gave up 11 bases and V 3 bases, and 10 bases lay outside the gene matches. The CDR3 reads CASSLAGGADVQYS. Here the CDR3 DNA reads TGTGCCAGCAGTTTGGCGGGGGGAGCAGATGTGCAGTATTCT.

This clonotype appeared a few times. The rearrangement uses TRBV6-2 or TRBV6-3 and TRBJ1-5; no clear D. Germline V lookup: CDR1 MNHEY, CDR2 SVGEGT. V lost 0 bases and J 6 bases, leaving 9 bases between the germline ends. The length of the CDR3 is 14 residues. The CDR3 reads CASSYSANGQPQHF. As DNA, the CDR3 is TGTGCCAGCAGTTACTCGGCAAACGGTCAGCCCCAGCATTTT.

The rearrangement links TRBV4-2 to TRBJ2-1, with TRBD2 matching 9 bases. The V gene's germline CDR1 is LGHNA and CDR2 YNFKEQ. This CDR3 comprises 19 residues. V trimming: 2 bases; J trimming: 5 bases; junction bases outside the gene matches: 16. CDR3 protein: CASSQLLAGLAQNDNEQFF. CDR3 sequence (DNA): TGTGCCAGCAGCCAATTACTAGCGGGCCTGGCCCAAAACGACAATGAGCAGTTCTTC.

This clonotype was found a few times. V gene TRBV19 combines with J gene TRBJ2-2; a weak D match, TRBD2 (6 bases). Germline-derived CDR1 and CDR2 are LNHDA and SQIVND (reference sequence). This CDR3 is 13 amino acids long. Trimming left V 7 bases short and J 7 bases short, with 13 bases between. The chain's CDR3 is CASKKEGFGELFF. The DNA for the CDR3 is TGTGCCAGTAAAAAGGAGGGGTTCGGGGAGCTGTTTTTT.

This clonotype has just one count. The chain uses TRBV7-2 and TRBJ2-7; D is unresolved. V lost 2 bases, J lost 2 bases, and 10 bases lay in between. The length of the CDR3 is 14 residues. CDR1 is SGHTA and CDR2 is FQGNSA in the germline V gene. In DNA form, the CDR3 reads TGTGCCAGCAGCTTATATAACAGACCCTACGAGCAGTACTTC. Protein: CASSLYNRPYEQYF.

The rearrangement uses TRBV6-1 and TRBJ1-4; D is undetermined. The V end lost 1 base, the J end lost 5 bases, and 8 bases lay between the germline ends. Germline values: CDR1 MNHNS, CDR2 SASEGT. CDR3 size: 14 residues. This CDR3 reads CASSEGAENEKLFF. The CDR3, as DNA: TGTGCCAGCAGTGAAGGGGCAGAAAATGAAAAACTGTTTTTT.

The V and J genes are TRBV29-1 and TRBJ2-1; D not resolved. The CDR3 is 12 amino acids. The V end lost 5 bases, the J end lost 8 bases, and 13 bases lay between the germline ends. Germline V gene sequence: CDR1 SQVTM, CDR2 ANQGSEA. The CDR3 nucleotides read TGCAGCGTTCCGAACGCAGCGTATGAGCAGTTCTTC. It encodes CSVPNAAYEQFF.

This clonotype came up many times. The chain couples TRBV7-9 to TRBJ2-7; D unresolved. Germline CDR1 SEHNR, CDR2 FQNEAQ (reference sequence). The CDR3 covers 12 residues. V lost 6 bases and J 1 base, leaving 7 bases between the germline ends. The CDR3 DNA reads as TGTGCCAGCAGTTTTGTGTCCTACGAGCAGTACTTC. Protein: CASSFVSYEQYF.